The TCR beta chain described here comes from a study of T cell responses to AZD1222 COVID-19 vaccine. The study, taken as a whole, reports: White British donors predominated, females outnumbered males, and clonal diversity was possibly underestimated. At 160-218 and 743-854, vaccine-associated CD4 TCRs were dominant, and they spanned spike. Without day 14 samples, only post-peak T cell repertoires were studied. Baseline seropositivity occurred in only a handful of AZD1222 recipients.

Turning to this clone: What it binds is not known.

There are 15 residues in the CDR3. CDR1 DFQATT and CDR2 SNEGSKA come from the germline V gene (reference sequence). The ends lost 3 bases at V and 1 base at J; junction bases unmatched: 7. Here immunoSEQ multiplex PCR was the method, and the copy in TCRdb shows in-frame clones only, minus some. The sample lists 150,000 or so clones; 89% were seen once. The material was peripheral blood, obtained on day 0 of AZD1222 vaccination. The TCR originated in an adult in good health. The J gene is TRBJ1-1, the V gene TRBV20-1; 8 positions match TRBD1. The CDR3 protein is CSASPRDRGNTEAFF. The CDR3, as DNA: TGCAGTGCTAGTCCCCGCGACAGGGGGAACACTGAAGCTTTCTTT.